This T cell receptor (beta chain) was captured by sequencing in a study of regulatory T cells in long-lasting Graves disease. This sample's time point: newly diagnosed GD, antithyroid drugs for less than 3 months. Construction of the TCR library relied on RNA isolated from PBMCs. The sample holds many counts of this clonotype. The CDR3 length is 15 residues. V was pared by 6 bases and J by 6 bases, with 24 bases between. Germline lookup yields CDR1 DFQATT and CDR2 SNEGSKA (reference sequence). Arm-PCR of CDR3 regions and iRepertoire HTBI primers were the basis on which TCR beta libraries were built. TCRdb independently ran MiXCR on the multiplex PCR reads; one entry per CDR3 protein. The sample contains 350,000 to 550,000 distinct CDR3 sequences, 15% of which appear only once. The sample was also linked to a second study, of T cells in Graves' hyperthyroidism and ophthalmopathy.

This TCR was sampled from a woman between 25 and 40 years old with Graves disease. The gene calls are TRBV20-1 and TRBJ2-7; possible D gene TRBD2, 5 bases. The specimen was peripheral blood mononuclear cells (PBMCs), collected at new diagnosis, from a patient treated with antithyroid drugs. CDR3 nucleotide sequence: TGCAGTGCAACTGCGGGCGGAGCCTCTTGGGGCGAGCAGTACTTC. Amino acid sequence: CSATAGGASWGEQYF.